This is a list of T cell receptor beta chains from one sample in a study of blood T cell repertoires in COVID-19. Sequencing used immunoSEQ multiplex PCR; TCRdb keeps in-frame clones, though not all of them. Of around 190,000 clones listed, about four fifths were seen once; the top ten hold about 7.2%. Input material: peripheral blood. Every receptor here comes from a man between 60 and 70 years old with acute or convalescent COVID-19. Each CDR3 is given with its conserved first and last residue. The D gene is left open where the match is weak. The size field is filled for only some rows; it gives once, few, many or a size class.

TRBD1	TRBV5-1	TRBJ1-1	-	CASSLGTGGVNTEAFF	TGCGCCAGCAGCCTGGGGACAGGGGGCGTAAACACTGAAGCTTTCTTT
-	TRBV5-1	TRBJ1-1	-	CASSLQGLGDTEAFF	TGCGCCAGCAGCTTACAGGGCCTAGGGGACACTGAAGCTTTCTTT
-	TRBV19	TRBJ1-1	-	CASSSWGGTEAFF	TGTGCCAGTAGTAGTTGGGGAGGCACTGAAGCTTTCTTT
-	TRBV7-3	TRBJ1-1	few	CASSPGLIGYTEAFF	TGTGCCAGCAGCCCAGGGTTGATCGGGTACACTGAAGCTTTCTTT
-	TRBV3-1/TRBV3-2	TRBJ1-1	once	CASSPTGARGTEAFF	TGTGCCAGCAGCCCCACAGGCGCCAGGGGCACTGAAGCTTTCTTT
TRBD2	TRBV5-1	TRBJ2-1	-	CASSLTSGGANEQFF	TGCGCCAGCAGCTTGACTAGCGGGGGGGCGAATGAGCAGTTCTTC
-	TRBV19	TRBJ2-2	-	CASTQGAANTGELFF	TGTGCCAGTACTCAAGGGGCCGCGAACACCGGGGAGCTGTTTTTT
TRBD2	TRBV5-1	TRBJ2-5	-	CASSLEGTSRETQYF	TGCGCCAGCAGCTTGGAGGGGACTAGTCGCGAGACCCAGTACTTC
-	TRBV28	TRBJ1-1	-	CASIAGRTTFF	TGTGCCAGCATAGCAGGGAGGACTACTTTCTTT
TRBD1	TRBV3-1/TRBV3-2	TRBJ1-6	-	CASRPGGGNSPLHF	TGTGCCAGCAGGCCAGGAGGGGGCAATTCACCCCTCCACTTT
TRBD2	TRBV2	TRBJ2-2	-	CASSVGAGGWTGELFF	TGTGCCAGCAGTGTGGGAGCGGGAGGTTGGACCGGGGAGCTGTTTTTT
-	TRBV27	TRBJ2-1	-	CASSFTQRPVVRSYNEQFF	TGTGCCAGCAGTTTCACCCAGCGGCCAGTGGTGCGTTCCTACAATGAGCAGTTCTTC
TRBD1	TRBV7-8	TRBJ2-1	-	CASSLLRTGNNEQFF	TGTGCCAGCAGCTTATTGAGGACAGGGAACAATGAGCAGTTCTTC
-	TRBV11-2	TRBJ2-7	-	CASSLTYAANYEQYF	TGTGCCAGCAGCTTAACGTATGCGGCGAACTACGAGCAGTACTTC
TRBD1	TRBV18	TRBJ2-2	-	CASSPQTGTSGELFF	TGTGCCAGCTCACCCCAGACAGGGACGTCCGGGGAGCTGTTTTTT
-	TRBV10-3	TRBJ2-3	-	CAINPGVTDTQYF	TGTGCCATCAATCCGGGGGTCACAGATACGCAGTATTTT